One sample yielded the 18 T cell receptor beta chains listed below, sequenced in a study of human T cells and chemical hapten exposure. The sample's time point: healthy volunteer bleed at 2 weeks. Researchers extracted total RNA from unfractionated whole blood. Using its own MiXCR run on the RACE reads, TCRdb lists one record per CDR3 protein. The sample lists some 93,000 distinct CDR3 sequences; around 8.8% were seen once. The sequenced sample was whole blood. Every receptor here comes from a female donor in good health. Some clones in this sample may be carry-over from other donors' samples.

This clonotype was seen a handful of times. This chain joins TRBV19 and TRBJ2-1, with 8 bases aligning to TRBD1. CDR1 LNHDA and CDR2 SQIVND come from the germline V gene (reference sequence). Losses at the gene ends were 6 bases for V and 2 bases for J; bases not matched to a gene: 12. The CDR3 runs to 17 residues. The CDR3 DNA is TGTGCCAGTAGCAGCGACACCCAGGGGGCCACCTACAATGAGCAGTTCTTC. Its translation is CASSSDTQGATYNEQFF.

This sequence joins TRBV5-1 and TRBJ2-7; maybe TRBD2 (5 bases). Germline V gives CDR1 SGHRS, CDR2 YFSETQ. There are 15 residues in the CDR3. The ends were cut back, 4 bases at V and 3 bases at J, with 17 bases in the middle. CDR3 sequence (DNA): TGCGCCAGCAGCCAAGGCCTGGGAGACCTCTACGAGCAGTACTTC. Protein sequence: CASSQGLGDLYEQYF.

The rearrangement links TRBV19 to TRBJ1-5; D gene ambiguous. V lost 5 bases and J lost 0, with 8 bases in between. Germline V gives CDR1 LNHDA, CDR2 SQIVND (reference sequence). The CDR3 covers 14 residues. The CDR3: CASSPDYSNQPQHF. The CDR3 nucleotides are TGTGCCAGTAGTCCCGACTATAGCAATCAGCCCCAGCATTTT.

There are a few counts of this clonotype. The chain is built from TRBV5-4 and TRBJ2-7; 7 bases match TRBD1. CDR3 length: 14 residues. CDR1 and CDR2 from the germline V gene are SGHNT and YYREEE (reference sequence). With V trimmed by 3 bases and J by 2 bases, 5 bases remained unmatched. The CDR3 DNA follows: TGTGCCAGCAGCTACCGGGACAGACCCTACGAGCAGTACTTC. As protein: CASSYRDRPYEQYF. Drawing the rest from reference TRBV5-4 and TRBJ2-7, the complete variable domain is ETGVTQSPTHLIKTRGQQVTLRCSSQSGHNTVSWYQQALGQGPQFIFQYYREEENGRGNFPPRFSGLQFPNYSSELNVNALELDDSALYLCASSYRDRPYEQYFGPGTRLTVT.

This clonotype has a count of ten or more. V gene TRBV28 combines with J gene TRBJ1-5, with a weak D call TRBD1 (5 bases). The CDR3 length is 14 residues. Germline loops: CDR1 MDHEN, CDR2 SYDVKM. Trimming shortened V by 6 bases and J by 7 bases, and 16 bases separated the two germline ends. The CDR3 DNA reads as TGTGCCAGCAGACCCCGCCGGGGCTGGCAGCCCCAGCATTTT. It is translated as CASRPRRGWQPQHF.

This sequence joins TRBV29-1 and TRBJ2-7; a possible D gene is TRBD2 (6 bases). This CDR3 is built from 12 residues. V lost 4 bases to trimming and J lost 7 bases, with 14 bases between them. The germline CDR1 and CDR2 sequences are SQVTM and ANQGSEA. The CDR3 region is CSVAQGGREQYF. Written as DNA, the CDR3 is TGCAGCGTTGCTCAGGGAGGTAGGGAGCAGTACTTC.

This clonotype was counted only a few times. The V gene is TRBV4-3, the J gene TRBJ2-3; no reliable D call. Trimming left V 4 bases short and J 5 bases short, with 7 bases between. Looked up from germline, CDR1 is LGHNA and CDR2 is YSLEER. This CDR3 is built from 12 residues. CDR3 sequence reads: CASSRSIDTQYF. CDR3 sequence (DNA): TGCGCCAGCAGCCGGTCGATAGATACGCAGTATTTT.

This clonotype was seen a few times. The chain combines TRBV6-1 with TRBJ2-7; D is uncertain. The CDR3 length is 14 residues. Germline lookup yields CDR1 MNHNS and CDR2 SASEGT. V was cut by 4 bases and J by 6 bases, with 16 bases left in between. The CDR3 region is CASSVEYPVAEQYF. CDR3 DNA sequence: TGTGCCAGCAGTGTAGAATACCCGGTTGCCGAGCAGTACTTC.

CDR3 DNA: TGCAGCGTGGCGGGGAGCACAGATACGCAGTATTTT. This sequence encodes CSVAGSTDTQYF. The chain carries TRBV29-1 and TRBJ2-3; perhaps TRBD2 as D (6 bases). Trimming took 6 bases from V and 0 from J, leaving 7 bases between them. The germline V gene has CDR1 SQVTM and CDR2 ANQGSEA. This CDR3 has 12 amino acids.

The V and J genes are TRBV20-1 and TRBJ2-7; perhaps TRBD1 as D (6 bases). V lost 0 bases to trimming and J lost 3 bases, with 15 bases between them. Germline loops: CDR1 DFQATT, CDR2 SNEGSKA (reference sequence). The CDR3 runs 15 residues. The CDR3 DNA is TGCAGTGCTAGAGAAGGCAGGGGTAGCCGCTACGAGCAGTACTTC. Translation gives CSAREGRGSRYEQYF.

Many counts were recorded for this clonotype. The chain carries TRBV20-1 and TRBJ2-5; 8 nucleotides agree with TRBD2. The germline CDR1 and CDR2 sequences are DFQATT and SNEGSKA (reference sequence). The V gene end was trimmed by 1 base and the J gene end by 2 bases; junction bases not matched to a gene: 3. The CDR3 contains 14 residues. The CDR3 sequence: CSARVGLVQETQYF. The DNA of the CDR3 is TGCAGTGCTAGAGTGGGACTAGTTCAAGAGACCCAGTACTTC.

With respect to this clonotype: An end of the junction differs from the germline gene, which may be a read error. The chain uses TRBV27 and TRBJ2-1; 9 bases are a match to TRBD1. CDR3 size: 16 residues. In germline, CDR1 is MNHEY, CDR2 SMNVEV (reference sequence). The CDR3 region is CAISSHPGTGYNEQFF. The CDR3 DNA is TGTGCCATCAGTTCGCATCCGGGGACAGGGTACAATGAGCAGTTCTTC.

V is TRBV12-3 or TRBV12-4 and J is TRBJ1-5, with D possibly matching TRBD1 (5 bases). The CDR3 sequence is 14 residues long. V was cut by 0 bases and J by 5 bases, with 8 bases left in between. The CDR3 bases are TGTGCCAGCAGTTTAGCAGGGGTACATCAGCCCCAGCATTTT. Protein sequence: CASSLAGVHQPQHF.

The chain combines TRBV7-9 with TRBJ2-5; TRBD1 matches at 7 bases. This CDR3 spans 17 amino acids. Trimming at V came to 1 base and at J to 3 bases, leaving 11 bases not matched to a gene. Germline assignment: CDR1 SEHNR and CDR2 FQNEAQ (reference sequence). In nucleotides, the CDR3 is TGTGCCAGCAGCTTAGGTGAAGACGGGACAGTAGAAGAGACCCAGTACTTC. It is translated as CASSLGEDGTVEETQYF.

The gene calls are TRBV6-2 or TRBV6-3 and TRBJ2-6; D not certain. The CDR3 extends over 16 amino acids. Per the germline V gene, CDR1 is MNHEY and CDR2 is SVGEGT. Trimming stripped 0 bases from V and 0 bases from J, with 6 bases between. The CDR3, as DNA: TGTGCCAGCAGTTACTCCGAGAGCTCTGGGGCCAACGTCCTGACTTTC. Translation gives CASSYSESSGANVLTF.

This clonotype has ten or more counts. V and J are TRBV9 and TRBJ1-1; D gene ambiguous. This CDR3 is built from 13 residues. Germline CDR1 and CDR2: SGDLS and YYNGEE. The ends were cut back, 4 bases at V and 0 bases at J, with 7 bases in the middle. The CDR3 is CASSPGLNTEAFF. The CDR3 DNA reads TGTGCCAGCAGCCCAGGTTTGAACACTGAAGCTTTCTTT.

This clonotype was observed a handful of times. This sequence joins TRBV20-1 and TRBJ2-7, with D uncertain. Germline-derived CDR1 and CDR2 are DFQATT and SNEGSKA (reference sequence). Trimming pared 1 base from V and 1 base from J, leaving 8 bases between. The CDR3 runs to 13 residues. The CDR3 loop reads CSARATFSYEQYF. CDR3 DNA: TGCAGTGCTAGAGCCACATTTTCCTACGAGCAGTACTTC.

This clonotype has more than one count but fewer than ten. The chain carries TRBV6-5 and TRBJ2-1, with D tentatively TRBD1 (6 bases). Germline CDR1 MNHEY, CDR2 SVGAGI. The V end lost 0 bases, the J end lost 7 bases, and 13 bases lay between the germline ends. The CDR3 is made up of 15 amino acids. The CDR3 DNA sequence: TGTGCCAGCAGTTACTCCTACAGGGTAGGGAATGAGCAGTTCTTC. Translation: CASSYSYRVGNEQFF.